Listed below are T cell receptor beta chains from one sample, sequenced in a study of T cells after yellow fever vaccination. Each CDR3 protein is one row after TCRdb ran MiXCR on the 5' RACE reads. The sample carries about 96,000 distinct CDR3 sequences, 7.5% to 10% recorded once. The sample was CD8+ T cells not binding an NS4B(214-222) dextramer, sorted from PBMCs, taken roughly 14 days after the first yellow fever vaccination. The receptors shown here come from a man between 18 and 35 years old who received the YFV17D yellow fever vaccine. CDR3s include the opening cysteine and the closing phenylalanine or tryptophan. D genes are given only for firm matches. Clone size is given for some rows only: seen once, a few or many times, or a class if the clone is expanded.

clone_size: medium-sized; v_call: TRBV20-1; j_call: TRBJ2-1; d_call: -; cdr3_nt: TGCAGTGCTAGAGATTTGACCACCTCCTACAATGAGCAGTTCTTC; cdr3_aa: CSARDLTTSYNEQFF
clone_size: -; v_call: TRBV6-1; j_call: TRBJ2-1; d_call: TRBD2; cdr3_nt: TGTGCCAGCAGTAAACCGGGGGGCTCCTACAATGAGCAGTTCTTC; cdr3_aa: CASSKPGGSYNEQFF
clone_size: many; v_call: TRBV4-1; j_call: TRBJ2-3; d_call: -; cdr3_nt: TGCGCCAGCAGCCAATGGACTTACACAGATACGCAGTATTTT; cdr3_aa: CASSQWTYTDTQYF
clone_size: -; v_call: TRBV19; j_call: TRBJ1-5; d_call: -; cdr3_nt: TGTGCCAGTAGCTCTAGGGTCAATCAGCCCCAGCATTTT; cdr3_aa: CASSSRVNQPQHF
clone_size: -; v_call: TRBV24-1; j_call: TRBJ2-1; d_call: TRBD1; cdr3_nt: TGTGCCACCAGTGACCGGGGACAGGTGCCTTTCGTGGGGCAGTTCTTC; cdr3_aa: CATSDRGQVPFVGQFF
clone_size: few; v_call: TRBV7-9; j_call: TRBJ2-1; d_call: -; cdr3_nt: TGTGCCAGCAGCTCCCTCAATGAGCAGTTCTTC; cdr3_aa: CASSSLNEQFF
clone_size: -; v_call: TRBV7-7; j_call: TRBJ2-2; d_call: -; cdr3_nt: TGTGCTAGCAGCCAAGAACAGGGAAGCAGCGGGGAGCTGTTTTTT; cdr3_aa: CASSQEQGSSGELFF
clone_size: many; v_call: TRBV12-3/TRBV12-4; j_call: TRBJ2-2; d_call: -; cdr3_nt: TGTGCCAGCAGACTGGACTCGAACACCGGGGAGCTGTTTTTT; cdr3_aa: CASRLDSNTGELFF
clone_size: -; v_call: TRBV7-2; j_call: TRBJ2-1; d_call: -; cdr3_nt: TGTGCCAGCAGCGTAAGTTCTAGCCTTGGGCCCTACAATGAGCAGTTCTTC; cdr3_aa: CASSVSSSLGPYNEQFF
clone_size: many; v_call: TRBV5-1; j_call: TRBJ2-7; d_call: -; cdr3_nt: TGCGCCAGCAGCTTGGAGAGGTCCTACGAGCAGTACTTC; cdr3_aa: CASSLERSYEQYF